The source of this T cell receptor beta chain is a study of cytomegalovirus exposure and HLA in healthy donors. Study context: The 90 to 150 validation repertoires and the roughly 690 first-cohort repertoires shared a platform, a later analysis reported.

Points on this clone: Its target is unknown.

Separate from the roughly 700-subject first cohort, the approximately 120-subject validation cohort was the one that the donors belonged to. Points from the study as a whole: The study flagged some 170 TCR beta chains as cytomegalovirus-associated. In the roughly 120 validation repertoires, a later analysis found that first-cohort TCR clusters tended to co-occur.

Some clones are missing from TCRdb's copy, which holds only in-frame ones; the method was immunoSEQ multiplex PCR. The top ten hold 1.4% of the sample, which has more than 100,000 clones, around nine tenths seen once. With 8 bases removed from V and 2 bases from J, the gap between germline ends came to 12 bases. The CDR3 runs 13 residues. The germline V gene has CDR1 MNHEY and CDR2 SMNVEV (reference sequence). The origin of this receptor is a man aged 30-40 years in good health and CMV-seronegative. Sequenced: PBMCs. The V gene is TRBV27, the J gene TRBJ2-5; TRBD1 is a possible D gene (6 bases). In nucleotides, the CDR3 is TGTGCCAGCGGTCCGGACAGTCAAGAGACCCAGTACTTC. Translating it yields CASGPDSQETQYF.